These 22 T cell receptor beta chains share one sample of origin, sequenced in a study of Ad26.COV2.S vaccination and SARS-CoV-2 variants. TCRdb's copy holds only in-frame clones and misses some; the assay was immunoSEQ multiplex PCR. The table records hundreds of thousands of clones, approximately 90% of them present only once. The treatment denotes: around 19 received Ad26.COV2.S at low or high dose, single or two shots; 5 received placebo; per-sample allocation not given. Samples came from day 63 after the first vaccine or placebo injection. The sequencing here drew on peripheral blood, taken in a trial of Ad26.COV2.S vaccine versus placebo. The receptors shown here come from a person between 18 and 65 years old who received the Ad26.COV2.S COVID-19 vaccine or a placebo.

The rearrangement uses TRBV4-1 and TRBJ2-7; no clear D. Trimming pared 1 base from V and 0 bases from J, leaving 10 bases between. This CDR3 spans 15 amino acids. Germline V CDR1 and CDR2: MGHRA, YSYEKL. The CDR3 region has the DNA TGCGCCAGCAGCCAAGTCAGCAGCCTCTCCTACGAGCAGTACTTC. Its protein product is CASSQVSSLSYEQYF.

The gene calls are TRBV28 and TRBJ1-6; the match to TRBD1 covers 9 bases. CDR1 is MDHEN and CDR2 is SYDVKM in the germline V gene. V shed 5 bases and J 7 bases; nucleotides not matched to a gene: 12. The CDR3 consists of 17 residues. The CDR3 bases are TGTGCCAGCAGTAGGTTTGGGGACAGGGTTGGAAATTCACCCCTCCACTTT. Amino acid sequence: CASSRFGDRVGNSPLHF. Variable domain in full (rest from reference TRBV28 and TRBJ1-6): DVKVTQSSRYLVKRTGEKVFLECVQDMDHENMFWYRQDPGLGLRLIYFSYDVKMKEKGDIPEGYSVSREKKERFSLILESASTNQTSMYLCASSRFGDRVGNSPLHFGNGTRLTVT.

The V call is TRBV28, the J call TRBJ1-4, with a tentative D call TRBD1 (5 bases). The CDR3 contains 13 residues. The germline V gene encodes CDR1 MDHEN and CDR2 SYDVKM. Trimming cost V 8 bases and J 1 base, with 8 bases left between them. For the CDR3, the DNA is TGTGCCAGCGGGGGGATAACTAATGAAAAACTGTTTTTT. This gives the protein CASGGITNEKLFF.

CDR3: CAITLRGTGYEQYF. In DNA, the CDR3 is TGTGCCATCACCCTTAGGGGGACGGGATACGAGCAGTACTTC. This chain links TRBV10-3 with TRBJ2-7, with a tentative D call TRBD1 (6 bases). Germline CDR1 ENHRY, CDR2 SYGVKD. The CDR3 spans 14 residues. V lost 7 bases and J 4 bases, leaving 17 bases between the germline ends.

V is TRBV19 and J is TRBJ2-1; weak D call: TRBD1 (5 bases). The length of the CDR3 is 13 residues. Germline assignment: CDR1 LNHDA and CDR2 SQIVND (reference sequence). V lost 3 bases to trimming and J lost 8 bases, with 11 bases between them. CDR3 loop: CASSISQGDEQFF. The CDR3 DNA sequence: TGTGCCAGTAGTATCAGTCAGGGCGATGAGCAGTTCTTC.

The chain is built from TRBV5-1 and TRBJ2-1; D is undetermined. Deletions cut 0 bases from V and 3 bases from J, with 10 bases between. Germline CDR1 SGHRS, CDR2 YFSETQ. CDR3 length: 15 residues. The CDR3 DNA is TGCGCCAGCAGCTTGGGGGCAGGACGCTACAATGAGCAGTTCTTC. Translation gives CASSLGAGRYNEQFF.

The CDR3: CASSRSSGQGDHEQYF. The CDR3 region has the DNA TGTGCCAGCAGCCGATCCTCGGGACAGGGAGATCACGAGCAGTACTTC. The rearrangement links TRBV7-8 to TRBJ2-7, with 9 bases aligning to TRBD1. Losses at the gene ends were 5 bases for V and 5 bases for J; bases not matched to a gene: 13. Germline CDR1 and CDR2: SGHVS and FQNEAQ. The CDR3 length is 16 residues.

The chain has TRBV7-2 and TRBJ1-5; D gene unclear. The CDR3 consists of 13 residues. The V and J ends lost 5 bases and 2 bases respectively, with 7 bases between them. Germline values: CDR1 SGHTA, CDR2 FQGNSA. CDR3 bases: TGTGCCAGCAGCCGGGTGGGCAATCAGCCCCAGCATTTT. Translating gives CASSRVGNQPQHF.

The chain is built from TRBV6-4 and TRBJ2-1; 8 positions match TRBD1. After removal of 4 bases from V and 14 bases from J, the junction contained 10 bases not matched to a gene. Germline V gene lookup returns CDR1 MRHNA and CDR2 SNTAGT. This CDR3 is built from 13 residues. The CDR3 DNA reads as TGTGCCAGCAGTGTAGACAGGGGAGGAGAGAAGTTCTTC. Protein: CASSVDRGGEKFF.

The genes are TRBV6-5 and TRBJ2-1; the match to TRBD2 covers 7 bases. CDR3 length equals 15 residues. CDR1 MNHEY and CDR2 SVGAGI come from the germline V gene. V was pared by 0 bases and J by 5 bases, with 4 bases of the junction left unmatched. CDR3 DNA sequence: TGTGCCAGCAGTTACTCGTGGGGGGGAGACAATGAGCAGTTCTTC. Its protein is CASSYSWGGDNEQFF.

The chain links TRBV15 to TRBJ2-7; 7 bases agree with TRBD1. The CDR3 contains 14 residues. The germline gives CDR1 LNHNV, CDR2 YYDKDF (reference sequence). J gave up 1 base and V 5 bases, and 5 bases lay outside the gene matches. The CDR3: CATSDQGQSYEQYF. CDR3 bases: TGTGCCACCAGCGACCAGGGACAGTCCTACGAGCAGTACTTC. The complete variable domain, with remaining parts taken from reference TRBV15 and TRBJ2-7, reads DAMVIQNPRYQVTQFGKPVTLSCSQTLNHNVMYWYQQKSSQAPKLLFHYYDKDFNNEADTPDNFQSRRPNTSFCFLDIRSPGLGDTAMYLCATSDQGQSYEQYFGPGTRLTVT.

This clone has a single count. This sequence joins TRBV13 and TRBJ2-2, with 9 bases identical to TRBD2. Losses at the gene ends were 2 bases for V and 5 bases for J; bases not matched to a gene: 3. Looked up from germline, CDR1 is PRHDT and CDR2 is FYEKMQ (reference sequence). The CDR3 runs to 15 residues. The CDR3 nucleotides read TGTGCCAGCAGCTTACCTAGCGGGATGACCGGGGAGCTGTTTTTT. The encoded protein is CASSLPSGMTGELFF.

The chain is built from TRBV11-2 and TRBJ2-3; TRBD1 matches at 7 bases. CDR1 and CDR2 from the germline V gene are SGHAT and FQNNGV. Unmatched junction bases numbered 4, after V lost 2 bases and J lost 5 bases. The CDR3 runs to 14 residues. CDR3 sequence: CASSLKTGLDTQYF. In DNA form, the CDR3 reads TGTGCCAGCAGCTTAAAGACAGGGTTAGATACGCAGTATTTT.

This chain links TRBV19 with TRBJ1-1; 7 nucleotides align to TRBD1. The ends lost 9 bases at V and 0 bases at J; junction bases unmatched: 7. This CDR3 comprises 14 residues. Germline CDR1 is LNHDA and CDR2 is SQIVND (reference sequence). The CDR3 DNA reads TGTGCCAGCACTAAGACAGGGATGAACACTGAAGCTTTCTTT. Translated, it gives CASTKTGMNTEAFF.

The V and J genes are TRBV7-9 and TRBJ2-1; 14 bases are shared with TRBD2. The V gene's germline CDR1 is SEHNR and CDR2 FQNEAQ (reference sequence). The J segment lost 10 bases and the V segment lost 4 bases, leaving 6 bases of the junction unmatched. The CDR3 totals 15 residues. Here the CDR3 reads CASSSGLAGGREQFF. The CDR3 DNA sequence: TGTGCCAGCAGCTCCGGACTAGCGGGAGGTAGAGAGCAGTTCTTC.

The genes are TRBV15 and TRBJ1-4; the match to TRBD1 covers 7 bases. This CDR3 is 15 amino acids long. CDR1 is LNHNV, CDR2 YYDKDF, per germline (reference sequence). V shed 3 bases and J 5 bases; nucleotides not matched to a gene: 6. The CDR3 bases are TGTGCCACCAGCAGTAGGACAGGCCTCAATGAAAAACTGTTTTTT. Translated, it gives CATSSRTGLNEKLFF.

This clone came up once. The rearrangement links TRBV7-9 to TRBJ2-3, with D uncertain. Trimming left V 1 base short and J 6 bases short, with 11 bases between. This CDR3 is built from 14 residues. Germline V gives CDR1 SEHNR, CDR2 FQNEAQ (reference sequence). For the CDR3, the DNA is TGTGCCAGCAGCTTAGAGGGCCTCGTCGATACGCAGTATTTT. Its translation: CASSLEGLVDTQYF. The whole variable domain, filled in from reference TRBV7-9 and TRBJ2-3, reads DTGVSQNPRHKITKRGQNVTFRCDPISEHNRLYWYRQTLGQGPEFLTYFQNEAQLEKSRLLSDRFSAERPKGSFSTLEIQRTEQGDSAMYLCASSLEGLVDTQYFGPGTRLTVL.

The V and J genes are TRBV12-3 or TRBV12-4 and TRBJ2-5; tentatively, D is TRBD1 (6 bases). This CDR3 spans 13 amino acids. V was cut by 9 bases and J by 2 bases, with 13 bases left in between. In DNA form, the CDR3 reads TGTGCCAGTAATGACAGGAATCAAGAGACCCAGTACTTC. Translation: CASNDRNQETQYF.

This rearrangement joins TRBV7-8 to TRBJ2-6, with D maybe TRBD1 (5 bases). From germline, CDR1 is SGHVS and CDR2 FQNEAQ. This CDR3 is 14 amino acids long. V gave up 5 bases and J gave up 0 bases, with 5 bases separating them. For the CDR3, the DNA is TGTGCCAGCAGCGACAGCTCTGGGGCCAACGTCCTGACTTTC. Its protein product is CASSDSSGANVLTF.

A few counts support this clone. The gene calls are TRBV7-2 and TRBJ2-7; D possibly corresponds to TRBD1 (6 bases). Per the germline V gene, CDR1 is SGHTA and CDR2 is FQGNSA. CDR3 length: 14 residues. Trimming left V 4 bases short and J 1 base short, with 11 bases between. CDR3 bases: TGTGCCAGCAGCTACGGGACAAGATCCTACGAGCAGTACTTC. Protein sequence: CASSYGTRSYEQYF.

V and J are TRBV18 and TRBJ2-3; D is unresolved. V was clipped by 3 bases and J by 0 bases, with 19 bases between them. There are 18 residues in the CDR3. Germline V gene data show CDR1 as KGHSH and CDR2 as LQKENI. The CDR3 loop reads CASSPRSWAPSSTDTQYF. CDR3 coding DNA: TGTGCCAGCTCACCTAGGAGTTGGGCACCTTCTAGCACAGATACGCAGTATTTT.

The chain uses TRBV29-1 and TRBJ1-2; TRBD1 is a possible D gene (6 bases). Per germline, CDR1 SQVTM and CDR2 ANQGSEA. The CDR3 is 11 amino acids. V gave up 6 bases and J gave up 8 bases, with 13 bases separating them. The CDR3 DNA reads TGCAGCGTCGCTACAGGGAAAGGCTACACCTTC. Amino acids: CSVATGKGYTF.